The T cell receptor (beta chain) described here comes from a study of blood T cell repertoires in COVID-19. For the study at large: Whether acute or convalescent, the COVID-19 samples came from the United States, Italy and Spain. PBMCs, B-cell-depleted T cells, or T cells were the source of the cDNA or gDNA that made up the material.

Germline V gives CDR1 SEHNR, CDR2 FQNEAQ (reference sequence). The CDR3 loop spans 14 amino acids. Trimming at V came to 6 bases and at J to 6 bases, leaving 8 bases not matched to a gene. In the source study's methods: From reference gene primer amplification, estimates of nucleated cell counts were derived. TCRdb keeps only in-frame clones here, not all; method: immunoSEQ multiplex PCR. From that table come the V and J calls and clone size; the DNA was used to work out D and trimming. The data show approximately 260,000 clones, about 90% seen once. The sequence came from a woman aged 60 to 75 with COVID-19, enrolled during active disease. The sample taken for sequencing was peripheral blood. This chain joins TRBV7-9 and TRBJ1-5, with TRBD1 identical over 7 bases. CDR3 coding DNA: TGTGCCAGCAGTTTAACAGGGGCGAGTCAGCCCCAGCATTTT. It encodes CASSLTGASQPQHF.